This T cell receptor beta chain was sequenced during a study of blood T cell repertoires in COVID-19. Turning to the study itself: Material from acute and convalescent COVID-19 was sourced from the United States, Italy and Spain. From T cells, B-cell-depleted T cells, or PBMCs came the material, which was cDNA or gDNA.

Authors' analysis steps: The assay estimated nucleated cells by amplifying reference gene primers. Some clones are missing from TCRdb's copy, which holds only in-frame ones; the method was immunoSEQ multiplex PCR. V, J and clone size derive from that table, while D and trimming were established from the DNA sequence. The sample has roughly 100,000 clones, about 75% seen once. V dropped 4 bases and J dropped 7 bases, with 18 bases sitting between them. The CDR3 runs to 14 residues. Germline assignment: CDR1 SGHNT and CDR2 YYREEE (reference sequence). The clonotype comes from a woman in her sixties or seventies with acute or convalescent COVID-19. Sequenced material: peripheral blood. The chain recombines TRBV5-4 with TRBJ2-7; TRBD1 is a possible D gene (7 bases). The CDR3 nucleotides are TGTGCCAGCAGCATTGGAGGGGGCCTTTGGGAGCAGTACTTC. Encoded protein: CASSIGGGLWEQYF.